The 4 T cell receptor beta chains reported below all come from one sample, sequenced in a study of T cells in Graves' hyperthyroidism and ophthalmopathy. TCR beta CDR3 regions were amplified from RNA transcripts. HTBI primers drove first-round RT-PCR of the TCR CDR3. MiXCR, run by TCRdb on the multiplex PCR reads, gives a single entry per CDR3 protein. Here the sample spans about 380,000 distinct CDR3 sequences, about 15% being singletons. Material: blood. The receptors derive from a woman in her sixties with Graves' hyperthyroidism.

The sample holds many counts of this clonotype. The chain couples TRBV11-2 to TRBJ2-5; D remains unclear. CDR1 and CDR2 from the germline V gene are SGHAT and FQNNGV. Trimming stripped 3 bases from V and 5 bases from J, with 10 bases between. The CDR3 loop spans 13 amino acids. CDR3 bases: TGTGCCAGCAGCTTTAGGCCAGAGGAGACCCAGTACTTC. This gives the protein CASSFRPEETQYF.

This rearrangement joins TRBV19 to TRBJ1-1; 7 bases line up with TRBD1. With V trimmed by 3 bases and J by 4 bases, 11 bases remained unmatched. The CDR3 contains 16 residues. Germline V CDR1 and CDR2: LNHDA, SQIVND (reference sequence). CDR3 residues: CASSIALWRGRTEAFF. In nucleotides, the CDR3 is TGTGCCAGTAGTATCGCTTTGTGGAGGGGGCGCACTGAAGCTTTCTTT.

A few counts support this clonotype. The V gene is TRBV6-1, the J gene TRBJ2-3, with TRBD1 matching over 9 bases. The CDR3 is 15 residues long. V shed 6 bases, J shed 3 bases, and the junction held 7 bases outside the gene matches. Germline V gene lookup returns CDR1 MNHNS and CDR2 SASEGT. CDR3 sequence: CASSEGQGPTDTQYF. The CDR3 DNA sequence: TGTGCCAGCAGCGAGGGACAGGGACCGACAGATACGCAGTATTTT.

This clonotype was recorded many times. The chain employs TRBV30 and TRBJ2-7; D not resolved. The CDR3 consists of 13 residues. The V gene's germline CDR1 is GTSNPN and CDR2 SVGIG (reference sequence). Trimming removed 1 base from V and 4 bases from J, with 11 bases in between. The CDR3 DNA reads TGTGCCTGGAGTGGAGAAATTCTTTACGAGCAGTACTTC. This codes for CAWSGEILYEQYF.